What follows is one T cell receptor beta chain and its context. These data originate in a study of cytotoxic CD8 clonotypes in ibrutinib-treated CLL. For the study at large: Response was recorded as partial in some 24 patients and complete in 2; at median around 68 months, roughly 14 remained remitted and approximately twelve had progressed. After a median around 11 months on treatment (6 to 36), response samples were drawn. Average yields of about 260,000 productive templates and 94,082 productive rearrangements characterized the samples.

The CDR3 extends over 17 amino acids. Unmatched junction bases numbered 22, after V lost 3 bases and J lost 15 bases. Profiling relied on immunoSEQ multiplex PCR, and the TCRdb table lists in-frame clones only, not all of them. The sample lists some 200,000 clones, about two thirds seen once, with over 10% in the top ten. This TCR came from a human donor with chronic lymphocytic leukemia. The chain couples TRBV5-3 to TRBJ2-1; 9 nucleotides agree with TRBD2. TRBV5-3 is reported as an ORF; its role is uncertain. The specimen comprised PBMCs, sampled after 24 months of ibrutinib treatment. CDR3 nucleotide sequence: TGTGCCAGAAGCTCACCTCCGGTAGCGGGAGTTAAAGGGGTTACGTTCTTC. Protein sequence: CARSSPPVAGVKGVTFF.